This is a list of T cell receptor beta chains from one sample in a study of T cell responses to AZD1222 COVID-19 vaccine. Assay used: immunoSEQ multiplex PCR; TCRdb lists only in-frame clones, some missing. This repertoire shows approximately 100,000 clones, roughly nine tenths found once; its top ten account for 4% to 5%. This specimen consisted of peripheral blood, obtained on day 0 of AZD1222 vaccination. Receptor source: an adult in good health. CDR3s include the opening cysteine and the closing phenylalanine or tryptophan. D genes are given only for firm matches. Only part of the rows carry a size: once, few, many, or a class if the clone is expanded.

TRBV7-9,.,TRBJ1-2,.,14,TGTGCCAGCAATACTCAGGGGTCTAACTATGGCTACACCTTC,CASNTQGSNYGYTF
TRBV27,.,TRBJ1-6,TRBD1,14,TGTGCCAGCAGTTTTGGACAGGGTAATTCACCCCTCCACTTT,CASSFGQGNSPLHF
TRBV23-1,.,TRBJ1-6,.,16,TGCGCCAGCAGTCAATCCTATGACAGCTATAATTCACCCCTCCACTTT,CASSQSYDSYNSPLHF
TRBV11-2,.,TRBJ2-7,.,13,TGTGCCAGCAGCGGGACCACCTCCTACGAGCAGTACTTC,CASSGTTSYEQYF
TRBV7-8,once,TRBJ2-2,TRBD2,16,TGTGCCAGCAGCTCGAATAGCGGGTCTTACACCGGGGAGCTGTTTTTT,CASSSNSGSYTGELFF
TRBV19,.,TRBJ1-1,TRBD1,15,TGTGCCAGTAGTATGGGACTAACAGGGGGCACTGAAGCTTTCTTT,CASSMGLTGGTEAFF
TRBV12-3/TRBV12-4,.,TRBJ2-7,TRBD1,13,TGTGCCAGCAGGACGACAGGGTCAGACGAGCAGTACTTC,CASRTTGSDEQYF
TRBV6-2/TRBV6-3,.,TRBJ1-4,TRBD1,16,TGTGCCAGCAGTCGCACTCCCGGGACAGGGTCGCAAAAACTGTTTTTT,CASSRTPGTGSQKLFF
TRBV6-2/TRBV6-3,once,TRBJ1-4,.,16,TGTGCCAGCAGTTACCAGATCGGAATCGCTTTTGAAAAACTGTTTTTT,CASSYQIGIAFEKLFF
TRBV27,.,TRBJ2-1,TRBD2,16,TGTGCCAGCAGTTTATACCGGGGGGTTGTCTACAATGAGCAGTTCTTC,CASSLYRGVVYNEQFF
TRBV27,.,TRBJ1-2,.,17,TGTGCCAGCAGTTTATCGGGGCAGGGGAGGTCTAACTATGGCTACACCTTC,CASSLSGQGRSNYGYTF